This T cell receptor beta chain stems from a study of shared clonotypes between healthy human individuals. Sequencing was performed with immunoSEQ multiplex PCR; in TCRdb, only in-frame clones are kept and a portion is missing. The sample yields millions of clones, approximately 92% seen once. Trimming took 9 bases from V and 5 from J, leaving 7 bases between them. The CDR3 covers 10 residues. From germline, CDR1 is ENHRY and CDR2 SYGVKD. The sample comprised naive CD4+ T cells sorted from blood. Documented subset: CD45RA+ positively selected. This sequence joins TRBV10-3 and TRBJ1-2; D unclear. This TCR was recovered from a man in his late teens or twenties in good health. The CDR3 DNA reads TGTGCCATTGGAGAATATGGCTACACCTTC. It encodes CAIGEYGYTF.